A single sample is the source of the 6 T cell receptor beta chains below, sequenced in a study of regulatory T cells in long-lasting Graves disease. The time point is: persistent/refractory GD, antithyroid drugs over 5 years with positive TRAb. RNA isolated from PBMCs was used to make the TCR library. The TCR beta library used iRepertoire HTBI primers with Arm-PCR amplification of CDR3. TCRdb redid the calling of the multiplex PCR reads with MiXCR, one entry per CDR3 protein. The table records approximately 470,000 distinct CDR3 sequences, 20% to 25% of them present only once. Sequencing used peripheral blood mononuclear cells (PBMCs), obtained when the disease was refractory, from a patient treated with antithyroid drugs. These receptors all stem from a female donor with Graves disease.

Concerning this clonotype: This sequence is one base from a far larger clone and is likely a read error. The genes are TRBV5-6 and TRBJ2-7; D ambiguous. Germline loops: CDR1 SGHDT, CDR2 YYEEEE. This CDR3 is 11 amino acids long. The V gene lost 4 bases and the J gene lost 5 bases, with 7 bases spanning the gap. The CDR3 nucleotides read TGTGCCAGCAGCCGGGCCCACGAGCAGTACTTC. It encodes CASSRAHEQYF.

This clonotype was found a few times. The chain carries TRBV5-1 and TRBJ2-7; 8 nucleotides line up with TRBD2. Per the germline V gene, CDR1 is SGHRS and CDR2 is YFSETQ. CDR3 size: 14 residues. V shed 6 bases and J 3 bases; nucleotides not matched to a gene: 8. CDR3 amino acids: CASTLGSGNYEQYF. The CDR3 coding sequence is TGCGCCAGCACCCTTGGTAGCGGGAACTACGAGCAGTACTTC.

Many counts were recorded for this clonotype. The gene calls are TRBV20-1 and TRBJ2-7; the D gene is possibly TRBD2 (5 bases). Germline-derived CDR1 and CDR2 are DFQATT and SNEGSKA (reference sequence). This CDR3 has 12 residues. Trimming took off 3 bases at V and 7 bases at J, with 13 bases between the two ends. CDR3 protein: CSARERADEQYF. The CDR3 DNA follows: TGCAGTGCTAGGGAGAGGGCTGATGAGCAGTACTTC.

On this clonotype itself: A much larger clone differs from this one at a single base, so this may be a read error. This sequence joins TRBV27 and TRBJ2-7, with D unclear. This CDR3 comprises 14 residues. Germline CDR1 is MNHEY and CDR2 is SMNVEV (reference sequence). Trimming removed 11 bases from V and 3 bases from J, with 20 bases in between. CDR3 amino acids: CASRLLGTNYEQYF. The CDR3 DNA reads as TGTGCCTCCCGGCTTCTGGGCACTAACTACGAGCAGTACTTC.

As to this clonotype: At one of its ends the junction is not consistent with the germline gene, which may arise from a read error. The CDR3: CAGSQEFRQTNTEAFF. The CDR3 DNA reads TGCGCCGGCAGCCAAGAGTTTAGACAGACGAACACTGAAGCTTTCTTT. The rearrangement links TRBV4-1 to TRBJ1-1, with D maybe TRBD1 (5 bases). The CDR3 has 16 amino acids. CDR1 is MGHRA, CDR2 YSYEKL, per germline.

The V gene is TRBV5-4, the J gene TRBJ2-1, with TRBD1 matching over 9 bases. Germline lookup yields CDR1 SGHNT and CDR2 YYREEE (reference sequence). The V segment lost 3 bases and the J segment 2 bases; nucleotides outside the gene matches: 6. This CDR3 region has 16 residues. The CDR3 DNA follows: TGTGCCAGCAGCTCGGCCAGACAGGGGGCCTACAATGAGCAGTTCTTC. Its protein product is CASSSARQGAYNEQFF.